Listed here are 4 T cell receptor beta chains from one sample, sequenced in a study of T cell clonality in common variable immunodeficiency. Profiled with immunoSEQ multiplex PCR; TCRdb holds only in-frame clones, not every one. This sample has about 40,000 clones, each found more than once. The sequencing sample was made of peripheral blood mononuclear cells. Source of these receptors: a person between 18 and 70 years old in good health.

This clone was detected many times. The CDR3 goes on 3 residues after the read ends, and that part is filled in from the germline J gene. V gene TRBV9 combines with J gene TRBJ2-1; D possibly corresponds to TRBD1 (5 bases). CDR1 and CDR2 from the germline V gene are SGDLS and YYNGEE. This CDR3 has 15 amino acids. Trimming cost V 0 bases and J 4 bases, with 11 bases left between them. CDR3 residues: CASSVGGQAYNEQFF. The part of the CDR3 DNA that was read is TGTGCCAGCAGCGTAGGAGGACAAGCATACAATGAG.

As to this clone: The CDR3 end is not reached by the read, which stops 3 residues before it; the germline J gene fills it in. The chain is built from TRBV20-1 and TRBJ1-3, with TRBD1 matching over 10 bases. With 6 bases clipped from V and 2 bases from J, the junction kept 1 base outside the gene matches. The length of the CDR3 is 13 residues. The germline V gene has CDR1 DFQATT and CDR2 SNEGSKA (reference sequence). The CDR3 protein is CSATGGTGNTIYF. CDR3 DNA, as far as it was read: TGCAGTGCGACAGGGGGCACTGGAAACACC.

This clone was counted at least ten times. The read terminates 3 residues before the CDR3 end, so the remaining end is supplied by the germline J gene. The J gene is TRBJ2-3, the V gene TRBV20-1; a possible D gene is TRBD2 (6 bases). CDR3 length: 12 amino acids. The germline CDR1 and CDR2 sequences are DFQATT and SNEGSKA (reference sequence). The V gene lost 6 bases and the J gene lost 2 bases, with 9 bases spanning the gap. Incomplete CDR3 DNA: TGCAGTGCCAGGGAGGACACAGATACG. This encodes CSAREDTDT. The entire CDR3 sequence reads CSAREDTDTQYF.

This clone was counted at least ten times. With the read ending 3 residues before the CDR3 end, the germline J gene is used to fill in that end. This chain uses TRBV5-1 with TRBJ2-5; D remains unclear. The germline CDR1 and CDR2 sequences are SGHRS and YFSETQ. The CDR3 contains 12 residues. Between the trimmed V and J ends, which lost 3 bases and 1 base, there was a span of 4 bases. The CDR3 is CASSWAQETQYF. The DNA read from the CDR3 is TGCGCCAGCAGCTGGGCCCAAGAGACC.